The TCR beta chain described here comes from a study of blood T cell repertoires in COVID-19 (dated by TCRdb to about 2020). At the level of the whole study: Samples from collaborators originated in the United States, Italy and Spain and spanned both the acute and convalescent phases of COVID-19. The dataset comprised deeply sampled blood TCRbeta repertoires from subjects exposed to, actively infected with, or recovered from COVID-19. The repertoires were released in a freely available public database meant as a resource for research on the immune response to SARS-CoV-2. The material from the prospective study consisted of cDNA or gDNA derived from T cells, B-cell-depleted T cells, or PBMCs. The sample metadata nearly always contained a de-identified subject ID, COVID-19 status, age in years and sex. HLA class I and class II types, where available, came from metadata supplied by the sample provider rather than from assay-based typing. The samples were drawn from the first 160 participants of the ongoing ImmuneRACE study and from 1,254 subjects provided by 6 global collaborators. The paper as a whole reports these results and caveats: Clinical and demographic metadata were provided uncurated, with the amount varying by source and participant.

TCRbeta CDR3 regions were amplified from genomic DNA by means of the immunoSEQ Assay, a bias-controlled multiplex PCR. The paper's data handling went like this. The number of nucleated cells in each sample was estimated from the amplification of reference gene primers within the assay. Sequence reads were collapsed and filtered to measure the absolute abundance of every unique TCRbeta CDR3 rearrangement. For each sample, productive Simpson clonality was calculated as the square root of Simpson's diversity index over productive rearrangements. The table comes from immuneACCESS by way of TCRdb, which keeps in-frame sequences with V and J called. Part of the clones is missing from these tables; in studies checked, under half for an unresolved V gene and the rest for unknown reasons. Clone size and the V and J calls come from that table; the DNA yielded D and trimming. The sample table holds approximately 500,000 clones, of which 70% to 90% were seen once. Roughly 3.1% of the sample is taken by the ten largest.

Each collaborating institution followed its own protocols to collect whole blood in K2EDTA tubes. For TCRbeta analysis, collaborators shipped samples in one of three forms: frozen whole blood, isolated PBMCs, or DNA extracted from either of those sample types. Turning to this clone: Its cognate antigen has yet to be identified. Per-nucleotide qualities are absent, and no much larger clonotype sits a single base away.

V lost 2 bases and J lost 6 bases, and the count of bases not matched to a germline gene is 12. The CDR3 goes from the cysteine to the phenylalanine over 18 residues. The kept DNA is CDR3 alone, 54 bases in frame from the first base. CDR1 and CDR2 (MGHRA, YSYEKL) derive from the germline V gene. The sample consisted of peripheral blood. This chain joins TRBV4-1 to TRBJ2-1; 11 nucleotides in the junction match TRBD1. This receptor was obtained from a human donor in a cohort sampled during active COVID-19. The CDR3: CASSQSRTGQGVSNEQFF. The DNA sequence is as follows: TGCGCCAGCAGCCAATCCAGGACGGGACAGGGGGTCAGCAATGAGCAGTTCTTC.